Described below is a single T cell receptor (beta chain) sequence and its context. V trimming: 4 bases; J trimming: 4 bases; junction bases outside the gene matches: 9. This CDR3 spans 15 amino acids. CDR1 is LNHNV, CDR2 YYDKDF, per germline (reference sequence). Time point: after neoadjuvant nivolumab, at surgical resection. The data were taken from a study of neoadjuvant anti-PD-1 for oral cavity cancer. About the study: Around day 43, patients without progression received a fourth nivolumab dose before surgery.

Sequencing was performed with immunoSEQ multiplex PCR; in TCRdb, only in-frame clones are kept and a portion is missing. The table lists about 23,000 clones, 27% of them singletons, with roughly 15% in the top ten. This sequence was found in a person between 35 and 79 years old with oral cavity squamous cell carcinoma. The chain uses TRBV15 and TRBJ2-7; 8 bases match TRBD2. Sequencing was performed on tumor tissue, taken after nivolumab (anti-PD-1) treatment. CDR3 residues: CATSTPASGSYEQYF. DNA for the CDR3: TGTGCCACCAGCACACCAGCTAGCGGGTCGTACGAGCAGTACTTC.